Listed below are T cell receptor beta chains from one sample, sequenced in a study of regulatory T cells in long-lasting Graves disease. TCRdb analysed the multiplex PCR reads with MiXCR anew, one entry per CDR3 protein. The table includes a few hundred thousand distinct CDR3 sequences, 20% to 25% detected once. The sequencing here drew on peripheral blood mononuclear cells (PBMCs), taken at new diagnosis, from a patient treated with antithyroid drugs. The receptors shown here come from a female donor with Graves disease. Both conserved end residues are part of each CDR3. Fields, in order: V gene, clone size, J gene, D gene, CDR3 DNA, CDR3 protein. A D gene is named only where the DNA matches it firmly. Only part of the rows carry a size: once, few, many, or a class if the clone is expanded.

TRBV7-2	-	TRBJ2-1	TRBD2	TGTGCCAGCAGCTTGCGACTAGCGGGAGGCCCATCCTACAATGAGCAGTTCTTC	CASSLRLAGGPSYNEQFF
TRBV6-1	many	TRBJ1-2	TRBD1	TGTGCCAGCAGTGACGGGACAGGGAACTATGGCTACACCTTC	CASSDGTGNYGYTF
TRBV5-8	many	TRBJ1-2	-	TGTGCCAGCAGCTTAAGGGTTGGCGGCTACACCTTC	CASSLRVGGYTF
TRBV6-1	many	TRBJ1-2	-	TGTGCCAGCGTTCATAACCTTAACTATGGCTACACCTTC	CASVHNLNYGYTF
TRBV12-3/TRBV12-4	many	TRBJ2-1	TRBD2	TGTGCCAGCAGTTTGTATAGCGGGAGGGACAATGAGCAGTTCTTC	CASSLYSGRDNEQFF
TRBV2	few	TRBJ1-4	-	TGTGCCAGCAGTGGACGGAATGAAAAACTGTTTTTT	CASSGRNEKLFF
TRBV20-1	many	TRBJ2-3	TRBD1	TGCAGTGCGGCCAGGGGGGATACGCAGTATTTT	CSAARGDTQYF
TRBV12-3/TRBV12-4	many	TRBJ1-3	-	TGTGCCAGCAGTTTTGGGACCTCCAGAAACACCATATATTTT	CASSFGTSRNTIYF
TRBV5-1	-	TRBJ2-1	-	TGCGCCAGCGGACCGGATACCGTCGATGAGCAGTTCTTC	CASGPDTVDEQFF
TRBV12-3/TRBV12-4	many	TRBJ2-3	-	TGTGCCAGCAGTTTTTGGTGGAGTACAGATACGCAGTATTTT	CASSFWWSTDTQYF
TRBV6-2/TRBV6-3	-	TRBJ1-1	-	TGTGCCAGCAGTTCTGGTTCTGAAGCTTTCTTT	CASSSGSEAFF
TRBV7-9	-	TRBJ2-3	TRBD2	TGTGCCAGCAGCCCGACGGGGGGGCAAGATACGCAGTATTTT	CASSPTGGQDTQYF
TRBV12-3/TRBV12-4	-	TRBJ2-7	-	TGTGCCAGCAGGGAAGGGGGTCCCCCTGAAGGCGAGCAGTACTTC	CASREGGPPEGEQYF
TRBV12-3/TRBV12-4	-	TRBJ2-1	TRBD2	TGTGCCAGCCGCCGGACTAGCGGGACAAGCAATGAGCAGTTCTTC	CASRRTSGTSNEQFF
TRBV5-1	few	TRBJ2-2	-	TGCGCCAGCAGCTTGGTGTGGGGGGATGTCACCGGGGAGCTGTTTTTT	CASSLVWGDVTGELFF
TRBV20-1	few	TRBJ1-2	TRBD1	TGCAGTGCTAGGCCCCCCCAGGGGGCGCAGGCCTATGGCTACACCTTC	CSARPPQGAQAYGYTF
TRBV29-1	many	TRBJ2-7	-	TGCAGCGTCCTCAGAGCGGGTATCTACGAGCAGTACTTC	CSVLRAGIYEQYF
TRBV18	many	TRBJ2-3	TRBD2	TGCGCCAGCAGCCCAGGACTAGCGGATACAGATACGCAGTATTTT	CASSPGLADTDTQYF
TRBV5-6	many	TRBJ1-5	-	TGTGCCAGCAGCTACGTCGATCAGCCCCAGCATTTT	CASSYVDQPQHF
TRBV7-8	once	TRBJ1-1	-	TGTGCCAGCAGCTTAGGGACTAGCGGGAGCACTGAAGCTTTCTTT	CASSLGTSGSTEAFF
TRBV12-3/TRBV12-4	many	TRBJ1-5	TRBD1	TGTGCCAGCAGTTTAGATGTCGGACAGGGGGCGAATCAGCCCCAGCATTTT	CASSLDVGQGANQPQHF
TRBV7-3	many	TRBJ2-1	TRBD2	TGTGCCAGCAGCCCTACGTCCGGGACTAGCTCCTACAATGAGCAGTTCTTC	CASSPTSGTSSYNEQFF
TRBV25-1	-	TRBJ2-3	-	TGTGCCAGCAGTGACATCAGGTCTAGCACAGATACGCAGTATTTT	CASSDIRSSTDTQYF
TRBV20-1	many	TRBJ2-7	TRBD2	TGCAGTGCATCCGGGACTAGCGGCTTAAGCTCCTACGAGCAGTACTTC	CSASGTSGLSSYEQYF
TRBV5-6	-	TRBJ2-5	-	TGTGCCAGCAGCGAACATATGGGGGGAGAGACCCAGTACTTC	CASSEHMGGETQYF
TRBV9	once	TRBJ1-2	-	TGTGCCAGCAGCGTAGAAGCGGGGGAACGTGGCTACACCTTC	CASSVEAGERGYTF
TRBV10-3	many	TRBJ1-5	-	TGTGCCATCGGTCGGGAGAGTGGCAATCAGCCCCAGCATTTT	CAIGRESGNQPQHF
TRBV12-3/TRBV12-4	-	TRBJ1-2	TRBD1	TGTGCCAGCAGTGGCCCGGGACAGGAGGATGGCTACACCTTC	CASSGPGQEDGYTF
TRBV4-3	-	TRBJ1-1	-	TGCGCCAGCAGCCAAGTTGGCTCGAACACTGAAGCTTTCTTT	CASSQVGSNTEAFF
TRBV20-1	-	TRBJ2-1	TRBD2	TGCAGTGCTGAGACTAGCGGGGCCTCCTACAATGAGCAGTTCTTC	CSAETSGASYNEQFF
TRBV11-2	many	TRBJ1-4	-	TGTGCCAGCAGCCCCCGATGGGAAAAACTGTTTTTT	CASSPRWEKLFF
TRBV19	-	TRBJ2-4	-	TGTGCCAGTAGCCCTCAGGGTGGACAGTCAAAAAACATTCAGTACTTC	CASSPQGGQSKNIQYF
TRBV4-2	-	TRBJ2-3	TRBD2	TGTGCCAGCAGCGGTGATAGCGGGGAGGCAGATACGCAGTATTTT	CASSGDSGEADTQYF
TRBV7-9	many	TRBJ2-2	TRBD2	TGTGCCAGCAGCTTAACGTGGGCTAGCGGGGGAACCGGGGAGCTGTTTTTT	CASSLTWASGGTGELFF
TRBV10-1	many	TRBJ2-5	-	TGCGCCAGCAGTTCCAGGGGCTACCCGGAGACCCAGTACTTC	CASSSRGYPETQYF
TRBV7-9	few	TRBJ1-2	-	TGTGCCAGCAGCTTGGCGTTGGGAGACTATGGCTACACCTTC	CASSLALGDYGYTF
TRBV20-1	many	TRBJ2-1	-	TGCAGTGCTAGAGAGTTTGAAGGGTCCTACAATGAGCAGTTCTTC	CSAREFEGSYNEQFF
TRBV19	few	TRBJ1-1	-	TGTGCCAGTAGTACCGGACAGACGAACACTGAAGCTTTCTTT	CASSTGQTNTEAFF
TRBV10-3	-	TRBJ2-7	TRBD2	TGTGCCAGCAGCACCGGGACTAGCGGGAGCCGTAGGACCTACGAGCAGTACTTC	CASSTGTSGSRRTYEQYF
TRBV6-2/TRBV6-3	many	TRBJ2-2	TRBD2	TGTGCCAGCAGTTACGGGACTACGTTAACCGGGGAGCTGTTTTTT	CASSYGTTLTGELFF
TRBV28	many	TRBJ1-2	-	TGTGCCAGCAGTTCCCTCGGACGGGGAGGCTACACCTTC	CASSSLGRGGYTF
TRBV4-1	-	TRBJ1-1	-	TGCGCCAGCAGCCAAGATCCGAGACAGGACCGTGAAGCTTTCTTT	CASSQDPRQDREAFF
TRBV7-2	many	TRBJ1-1	-	TGTGCCAGCAGTTTATACGGGGAGCTCCATGAAGCTTTCTTT	CASSLYGELHEAFF
TRBV29-1	few	TRBJ2-5	TRBD2	TGCAGCGGTGGGACTAGAACACAAGAGACCCAGTACTTC	CSGGTRTQETQYF
TRBV6-1	many	TRBJ2-1	TRBD2	TGTGCCAGCAGTCCGCAAGGCCGGGACTACTCCAGTGAGCAGTTCTTC	CASSPQGRDYSSEQFF
TRBV24-1	-	TRBJ1-2	TRBD1	TGTGCCACCAGTGAATCGACAGGGCCGCACTATGGCTACACCTTC	CATSESTGPHYGYTF
TRBV27	many	TRBJ2-7	-	TGTGCCAGCAGTTTATCAGGGGTCGAGCAGTACTTC	CASSLSGVEQYF
TRBV14	many	TRBJ2-7	-	TGTGCCAGCAGCCAAGCCAAGATGGCGTCCTACGAGCAGTACTTC	CASSQAKMASYEQYF
TRBV2	many	TRBJ2-3	-	TGTGCCAGCAGTGTAGTCACAGATACGCAGTATTTT	CASSVVTDTQYF
TRBV3-1	once	TRBJ2-7	-	TGTGCCAGCAGCCTACAGGGTCTGGGCGGGGGACACTACGAGCAGTACTTC	CASSLQGLGGGHYEQYF
TRBV14	-	TRBJ2-3	-	TGTGCCAGCAGCCAGCCCGGGGCAAGGGCCGTTACGCAGTATTTT	CASSQPGARAVTQYF
TRBV12-3/TRBV12-4	many	TRBJ1-6	-	TGTGCCAGCAGTACGCCGGGTCCGAATTCACCCCTCCACTTT	CASSTPGPNSPLHF
TRBV4-1	-	TRBJ2-3	-	TGCGCCAGCAGCCAAAACACCCCGACCGCCAGCGCAGATACGCAGTATTTT	CASSQNTPTASADTQYF